This TCR beta chain was profiled in a study of T cell responses to AZD1222 COVID-19 vaccine. This CDR3 spans 18 amino acids. The ends lost 3 bases at V and 5 bases at J; junction bases unmatched: 13. Germline values: CDR1 KGHDR, CDR2 SFDVKD. The count of this clone is one. No antigen is known for it. Study findings and constraints: Donors were mostly white British, more females; clonal diversity possibly underestimated.

Assay used: immunoSEQ multiplex PCR; TCRdb lists only in-frame clones, some missing. The sample contains about 110,000 clones, 94% of which appear only once. The V call is TRBV24-1, the J call TRBJ2-5; TRBD2 aligns across 11 bases. This specimen was peripheral blood, taken 28 days after the second AZD1222 dose. This sequence was found in an adult who received the AZD1222 COVID-19 vaccine. The CDR3 nucleotides are TGTGCCACCAGTGATGCTTCCTTAGCGGGAGGGCCCGAGGAGACCCAGTACTTC. Translating it yields CATSDASLAGGPEETQYF.